Below, one T cell receptor (beta chain) is given with its context. The sample originates from a study of monozygotic twins with inflammatory bowel disease. Blood was drawn once per donor, and each sample measured approximately 2.4 ml. CDR3 length: 16 amino acids. The germline gives CDR1 DFQATT, CDR2 SNEGSKA (reference sequence). Two rounds of nested PCR, of around 15 and 9 cycles, were run on TCRalpha and TCRbeta cDNA. TCRdb re-analyzed the 5' RACE reads; it lists each CDR3 protein once, without DNA. The listing contains approximately 400,000 distinct CDR3 sequences. This chain links TRBV20-1 with TRBJ1-2; the D gene TCRdb calls, TRBD1, cannot be checked with no DNA. This TCR was recovered from a human donor with ulcerative colitis or Crohn's disease, or a healthy co-twin of an affected twin (not recorded which). The sample comprised blood. The CDR3 reads CSARGAGTGLNYGYTF.